Below, one T cell receptor beta chain is given with its context. This clonotype was seen a few times. Its antigen specificity is not known. Base qualities are not provided; no much larger clone lies one nucleotide away. From a lookup of the germline V gene, CDR1 and CDR2 are SNHLY and FYNNEI. V loses 4 bases, J loses 3 bases, and the germline ends lie 9 bases apart. Including cysteine and phenylalanine, the CDR3 has 14 amino acids. Of all the DNA, just the CDR3 is kept, 42 bases in frame from base 1. These data originate in a study of regulatory T cells in long-lasting Graves disease (dated by TCRdb to about 2021). Turning to the overall study: To count as having persistent Graves' disease, a patient had to have received antithyroid drug treatment for over 5 years with TSH receptor autoantibodies remaining persistently positive. This study used TCR sequencing and RNA sequencing of peripheral blood to compare persistent Graves' disease patients against newly diagnosed Graves' disease patients. A total of some 33 samples were covered by TCR sequencing, comprising approximately 13 persistent and about 20 newly diagnosed Graves' disease patients. The study took place in China and was registered as a clinical trial. In the clinical cohort, patients with persistent Graves' disease had used antithyroid drugs for an average of about 10 years.

The library was prepared using multiplex PCR. Instrument on record: Illumina HiSeq 4000. To build TCR beta libraries, CDR3 regions were amplified by Arm-PCR using iRepertoire HTBI primers. Before sequencing, the PCR products underwent gel purification. The paper's data handling went like this. A total of some 65 TRBV and about 13 TRBJ segments were identified across samples and were used for gene usage analysis of CDR3 amino acid clonotypes. COPE and FqMerger were used to merge the filtered high-quality paired reads into contigs. BLAST was used to align contigs to IMGT TRBV, TRBD and TRBJ reference genes, and CDR3 was defined according to IMGT. Highly expanded clones were defined as clonotypes with a frequency above 0.1%. Shannon entropy was used to measure repertoire diversity, and the Gini coefficient was used to measure V-J evenness. A clonotype found in more than one individual was treated as public. Starting from the raw public reads, TCRdb applied fastp trimming at Q25, assembled clones with MiXCR and retained in-frame beta chains. Each record represents a unique CDR3 protein, reported with the most common genes and DNA among its rows. It is TCRdb's table, rather than the study itself, that gives the V and J calls and clone size. In this sample the table shows about 340,000 distinct CDR3 sequences, around 20% of which occur a single time. Approximately 31% of the sample rests with the top ten.

The time point label, read with the paper, signifies: persistent/refractory GD, antithyroid drugs over 5 years with positive TRAb. For both TCR sequencing and RNA sequencing, RNA was extracted from PBMCs using TRIzol. Graves' disease was diagnosed according to American Thyroid Association guidelines. The patients came from an endocrinology department in Xi'an, China. Each patient gave approximately 8.8 milliliters of peripheral blood, collected in an EDTA anticoagulant tube. Ficoll Paque Plus density gradient separation was used to isolate PBMCs, and no further T cell sorting was done. An Agilent 2100 Bioanalyzer and agarose gel were used to check RNA quality, while a NanoDrop 2000 measured RNA concentration. Broad study findings and their caveats: Peripheral blood alone was examined, since thyroid tissue, which constituted the primary lesion, could not be accessed. The authors noted that the small sample size was a limitation that may lower accuracy. Compared with newly diagnosed patients, persistent Graves' disease patients had lower TCR Shannon entropy and fewer highly expanded clones, which suggests clonal expansion. Only the TCR beta chain was sequenced and analyzed. TRBV28, TRBJ1-2 and TRBJ2-5 were preferentially used in persistent disease, while TRBV20-1 and TRBJ2-1 were favored in newly diagnosed disease. More public clonotypes were shared among persistent patients (2,741) than among newly diagnosed patients (966).

The clonotype originates from a female donor with Graves disease. This chain joins TRBV2 to TRBJ2-2, and TRBD1 may be the D gene, going by 6 matching bases. Sample: peripheral blood mononuclear cells (PBMCs), taken when the disease was refractory, from a patient treated with antithyroid drugs. This receptor has the CDR3 CASSGDIYTGELFF. The DNA reads TGTGCCAGCAGTGGGGACATTTACACCGGGGAGCTGTTTTTT.